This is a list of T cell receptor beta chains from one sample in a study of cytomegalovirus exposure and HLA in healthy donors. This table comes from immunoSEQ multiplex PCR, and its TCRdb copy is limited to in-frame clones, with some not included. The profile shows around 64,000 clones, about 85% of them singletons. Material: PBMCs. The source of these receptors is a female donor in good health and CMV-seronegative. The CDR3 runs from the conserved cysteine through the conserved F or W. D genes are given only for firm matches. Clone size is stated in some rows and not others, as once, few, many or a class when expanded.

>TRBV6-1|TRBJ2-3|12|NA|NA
TGTGCCAGCAGTGCACAGGAAGATACGCAGTATTTT
CASSAQEDTQYF
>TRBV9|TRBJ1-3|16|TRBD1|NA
TGTGCCAGCAGCGTAGGGACAGGGGTATATGGAAACACCATATATTTT
CASSVGTGVYGNTIYF
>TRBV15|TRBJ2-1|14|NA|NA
TGTGCCACCAGCAGGGGCACTAGGTCGGATGAGCAGTTCTTC
CATSRGTRSDEQFF
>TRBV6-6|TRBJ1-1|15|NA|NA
TGTGCCAGCAGTTACCCACAGGGAATGAACACTGAAGCTTTCTTT
CASSYPQGMNTEAFF
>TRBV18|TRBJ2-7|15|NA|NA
TGTGCCAGCTCACCGGTCCAGGACAGCACCTACGAGCAGTACTTC
CASSPVQDSTYEQYF
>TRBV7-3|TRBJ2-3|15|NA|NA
TGTGCCAGCAGCTTCGGACATTTAAGCACAGATACGCAGTATTTT
CASSFGHLSTDTQYF
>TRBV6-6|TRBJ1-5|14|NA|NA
TGTGCCAGCACCCCAGGAGCGGGCAATCAGCCCCAGCATTTT
CASTPGAGNQPQHF
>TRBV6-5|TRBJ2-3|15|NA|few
TGTGCCAGCAGTTCCCCCGGTAGGGGAACTGATACGCAGTATTTT
CASSSPGRGTDTQYF
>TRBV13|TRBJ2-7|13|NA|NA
TGTGCCAGCCTAATCAGGGGTTCCTACGAGCAGTACTTC
CASLIRGSYEQYF
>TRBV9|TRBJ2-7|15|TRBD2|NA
TGTGCCAGCAGCGTAGGTGGGACTAGACACAACGAGCAGTACTTC
CASSVGGTRHNEQYF
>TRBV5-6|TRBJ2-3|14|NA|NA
TGTGCCAGCAGCTTGCTAAAGGGGGCAGATACGCAGTATTTT
CASSLLKGADTQYF
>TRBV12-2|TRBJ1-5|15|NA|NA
TGTGCAAGTCGCTTGGGGACAGGGCCGAATCAGCCCCAGCATTTT
CASRLGTGPNQPQHF
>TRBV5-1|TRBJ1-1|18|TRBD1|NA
TGCGCCAGCAGCCCCCCCCAAACCGGGACAGGGAGGTTTGGTGAAGCTTTCTTT
CASSPPQTGTGRFGEAFF
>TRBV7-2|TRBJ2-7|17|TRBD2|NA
TGTGCCAGCAGCCCTAAGGTGAGTAGCGGGAGGGCCTACGAGCAGTACTTC
CASSPKVSSGRAYEQYF
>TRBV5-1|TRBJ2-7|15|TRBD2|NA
TGCGCCAGCAGGGTGCTAGCGGGTGCCGGGTACGAGCAGTACTTC
CASRVLAGAGYEQYF
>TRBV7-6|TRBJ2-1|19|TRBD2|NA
TGTGCCAGCAGCTTAGGGTGGATTAGCGGGGGATCAACACAGGATGAGCAGTTCTTC
CASSLGWISGGSTQDEQFF
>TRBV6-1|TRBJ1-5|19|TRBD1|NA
TGTGCCAGCAGTGAACAAGGGACAGGGGTAAGGATGGGCAATCAGCCCCAGCATTTT
CASSEQGTGVRMGNQPQHF
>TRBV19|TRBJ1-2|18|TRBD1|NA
TGTGCCAGTAGTATGGCTGGAACAGGGGATTATGCCACTTATGGCTACACCTTC
CASSMAGTGDYATYGYTF
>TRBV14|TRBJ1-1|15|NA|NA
TGTGCCAGCAGTCGCCTAGGACAGAAGAACACTGAAGCTTTCTTT
CASSRLGQKNTEAFF
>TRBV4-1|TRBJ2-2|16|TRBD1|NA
TGCGCCAGCAGGGACACAGGGGGCGTCCCCACCGGGGAGCTGTTTTTT
CASRDTGGVPTGELFF
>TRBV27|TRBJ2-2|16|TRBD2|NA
TGTGCCAGCAGTCTCCAGACTAGCCGGAACACCGGGGAGCTGTTTTTT
CASSLQTSRNTGELFF
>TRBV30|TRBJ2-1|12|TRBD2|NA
TGTGCCCTGGTCCCCGGGACTACTAGTCAGTTCTTC
CALVPGTTSQFF
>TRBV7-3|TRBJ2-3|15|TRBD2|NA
TGTGCCAGCAGCGCAGGACTAGCGGGAGGGCCAACGCAGTATTTT
CASSAGLAGGPTQYF
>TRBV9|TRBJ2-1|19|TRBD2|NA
TGTGCCAGCAGCGTAGGGGGTAGCGGGGGGCTGAGCTCCTACAATGAGCAGTTCTTC
CASSVGGSGGLSSYNEQFF
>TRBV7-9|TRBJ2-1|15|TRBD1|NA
TGTGCCAGCAGCCCACACCTGGACAGGGGAAATGAGCAGTTCTTC
CASSPHLDRGNEQFF
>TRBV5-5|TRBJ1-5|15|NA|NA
TGTGCCAGCAGCCCTGGACAGAATAGCAATCAGCCCCAGCATTTT
CASSPGQNSNQPQHF
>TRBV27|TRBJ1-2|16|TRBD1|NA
TGTGCCAGCAGTTCCCCCCGACAGGGGGCGCGAGATGGCTACACCTTC
CASSSPRQGARDGYTF